What follows are 14 T cell receptor beta chains derived from one specimen sequenced in a study of OX40 agonist ivuxolimab in advanced cancers. This table comes from immunoSEQ multiplex PCR, and its TCRdb copy is limited to in-frame clones, with some not included. The sample includes approximately 70,000 clones, 85% to 90% of them seen just once. Sequencing was performed on CD4+ or CD8+ T cells sorted from blood, taken in a trial of the OX40 agonist ivuxolimab. These receptors were taken from an adult with an advanced solid tumor such as melanoma, head and neck, liver or kidney cancer.

The CDR3 reads CASSPGTGPNQPQHF. CDR3 in DNA: TGTGCCAGCAGCCCCGGGACAGGACCCAATCAGCCCCAGCATTTT. The chain couples TRBV11-1 to TRBJ1-5; 8 nucleotides align to TRBD1. There are 15 residues in the CDR3. The V segment lost 5 bases and the J segment 3 bases; nucleotides outside the gene matches: 6. Germline V lookup: CDR1 SGHAT, CDR2 FQDESV (reference sequence).

The chain joins TRBV6-4 to TRBJ2-2; no clear D gene. V lost 4 bases, J lost 4 bases, and 10 bases lay in between. This CDR3 is built from 14 residues. Germline V CDR1 and CDR2: MRHNA, SNTAGT. CDR3 protein: CASSGTPGTGELFF. The DNA for the CDR3 is TGTGCCAGCAGTGGGACCCCGGGCACCGGGGAGCTGTTTTTT.

The chain carries TRBV2 and TRBJ1-6, with no clear D. Germline CDR1 reads SNHLY; CDR2 reads FYNNEI. V was trimmed by 1 base and J by 7 bases, leaving 11 bases between them. CDR3 length: 15 residues. Here the CDR3 reads CASSEGRIGNSPLHF. CDR3 DNA sequence: TGTGCCAGCAGTGAAGGACGGATTGGGAATTCACCCCTCCACTTT.

The chain uses TRBV6-1 and TRBJ2-2; tentatively, D is TRBD1 (6 bases). Germline CDR1 and CDR2: MNHNS and SASEGT. The CDR3 consists of 14 residues. Trimming cost V 8 bases and J 0 bases, with 10 bases left between them. CDR3 DNA sequence: TGTGCCAGCCTGCGGACAGCGAACACCGGGGAGCTGTTTTTT. Translated, it gives CASLRTANTGELFF.

This chain joins TRBV11-1 and TRBJ2-3; 10 bases line up with TRBD1. Germline V gives CDR1 SGHAT, CDR2 FQDESV (reference sequence). Germline trimming cut 4 bases from V and 6 bases from J; bases unmatched to any gene: 4. The CDR3 runs 14 residues. The CDR3 protein is CASSSGQGSDTQYF. CDR3 in DNA: TGTGCCAGCAGCTCGGGACAGGGGTCGGATACGCAGTATTTT.

V usage is TRBV21-1 and J usage is TRBJ2-5; the table assigns TRBD2, which was not confirmed against the DNA. TRBV21-1 is reported as a pseudogene. The CDR3 covers 17 residues. This CDR3 reads CASSKERKRSNQETQYF. DNA for the CDR3: TGTGCCAGCAGCAAAGAACGAAAGCGGTCAAACCAAGAGACCCAGTACTTC.

V is TRBV6-1 and J is TRBJ2-5; D possibly corresponds to TRBD1 (5 bases). Germline V gives CDR1 MNHNS, CDR2 SASEGT. There are 15 residues in the CDR3. V was trimmed by 1 base and J by 4 bases, leaving 13 bases between them. This chain's CDR3 is CASSEGVGVRETQYF. CDR3 nucleotides: TGTGCCAGCAGTGAAGGGGTAGGGGTACGAGAGACCCAGTACTTC.

The genes are TRBV19 and TRBJ2-6; weak D call: TRBD1 (6 bases). The V end lost 6 bases, the J end lost 2 bases, and 8 bases lay between the germline ends. Germline assignment: CDR1 LNHDA and CDR2 SQIVND (reference sequence). This CDR3 is 14 amino acids long. In DNA, the CDR3 is TGTGCCAGTAGAGGGACAACTGGGGCCAACGTCCTGACTTTC. Protein: CASRGTTGANVLTF.

This clone was picked up a small number of times. The rearrangement uses TRBV20-1 and TRBJ2-7; D is ambiguous. The germline V gene encodes CDR1 DFQATT and CDR2 SNEGSKA (reference sequence). Trimming cost V 4 bases and J 5 bases, with 6 bases left between them. The CDR3 runs 10 residues. The CDR3 DNA sequence: TGCAGTGCTATTAGTGACGAGCAGTACTTC. Residues: CSAISDEQYF.

The gene calls are TRBV28 and TRBJ1-2; the D gene is possibly TRBD1 (6 bases). CDR3 size: 14 residues. Trimming took 5 bases from V and 8 from J, leaving 18 bases between them. Germline values: CDR1 MDHEN, CDR2 SYDVKM. As DNA, the CDR3 is TGTGCCAGCAGTCCGCCTGACAGGCCTGGGGGCTACACCTTC. This sequence encodes CASSPPDRPGGYTF.

The V gene is TRBV6-5, the J gene TRBJ2-7; D may correspond to TRBD1 or TRBD2 (6 bases each). Germline V CDR1 and CDR2: MNHEY, SVGAGI. CDR3 length: 14 amino acids. Between the trimmed V and J ends, which lost 1 base and 4 bases, there was a span of 11 bases. This chain's CDR3 is CASSYWGAGYEQYF. For the CDR3, the DNA is TGTGCCAGCAGTTACTGGGGGGCCGGGTACGAGCAGTACTTC.

The rearrangement uses TRBV6-5 and TRBJ1-1; TRBD1 might be the D (6 bases). The ends were cut back, 6 bases at V and 4 bases at J, with 15 bases in the middle. Germline CDR1 MNHEY, CDR2 SVGAGI. The CDR3 contains 14 residues. CDR3 DNA sequence: TGTGCCAGCAGACAGGGAGCGGAGAGCACTGAAGCTTTCTTT. Translated: CASRQGAESTEAFF.

This chain connects TRBV11-3 to TRBJ2-2, with D hard to call. CDR1 and CDR2 (germline): SGHNT, YENEEA. The CDR3 sequence is 15 residues long. Trimming stripped 5 bases from V and 5 bases from J, with 15 bases between. The CDR3: CASSHNYQGTGELFF. CDR3 bases: TGTGCCAGCAGCCATAACTACCAAGGGACCGGGGAGCTGTTTTTT.

The V and J genes are TRBV29-1 and TRBJ2-7; 10 bases match TRBD2. The V segment lost 7 bases and the J segment 1 base; nucleotides outside the gene matches: 7. Per germline, CDR1 SQVTM and CDR2 ANQGSEA. This CDR3 spans 14 amino acids. CDR3 in DNA: TGCAGCGCCACCCCTAGCGGGAGTTCCTACGAGCAGTACTTC. Its protein product is CSATPSGSSYEQYF.